The 24 T cell receptor beta chains in this list originate from one sample, sequenced in a study of blood T cell repertoires in COVID-19 (dated by TCRdb to about 2020). Libraries came from the immunoSEQ multiplex PCR assay. Drawn from immuneACCESS, this table holds only the in-frame rearrangements with V and J called that TCRdb kept. Clones are partly lost; checked studies trace under half to an unresolved V gene and leave the rest unexplained. In all, the sample holds a few hundred thousand clones, and around 87% of those were seen once. The ten largest clones represent 3.5% to 4.5% of the sample. Sequencing was done on a sample of peripheral blood. The receptors come from a woman aged 45-60 years with active or convalescent COVID-19.

With regard to this clone: The junction departs from germline at one end; a sequencing error may be responsible. The chain employs TRBV7-9 and TRBJ1-4; perhaps TRBD1 as D (6 bases). The CDR3 consists of 12 residues. Per germline, CDR1 SEHNR and CDR2 FQNEAQ (reference sequence). CDR3 residues: CTIEDSNEKLFF. Written as DNA, the CDR3 is TGCACAATTGAGGACAGTAATGAAAAACTGTTTTTT.

This chain connects TRBV7-2 to TRBJ2-5; the match to TRBD2 covers 14 bases. CDR1 and CDR2 (germline): SGHTA, FQGNSA. The CDR3 is 16 amino acids. Trimming cost V 5 bases and J 5 bases; bases outside gene matches: 7. Here the CDR3 DNA reads TGTGCCAGCAGCGCACAGACTAGCGGGAGGGTGGAGACCCAGTACTTC. This sequence encodes CASSAQTSGRVETQYF. The variable domain in full, with the rest retrieved from reference TRBV7-2 and TRBJ2-5, is GAGVSQSPSNKVTEKGKDVELRCDPISGHTALYWYRQSLGQGLEFLIYFQGNSAPDKSGLPSDRFSAERTGGSVSTLTIQRTQQEDSAVYLCASSAQTSGRVETQYFGPGTRLLVL.

The genes are TRBV14 and TRBJ1-1; no definite D call. Germline CDR1 reads SGHDN; CDR2 reads FVKESK. The CDR3 is 13 residues long. V lost 4 bases, J lost 10 bases, and 16 bases lay in between. CDR3 coding DNA: TGTGCCAGCAGCCCCTTTTCCGGGCTAGCAGCTTTCTTT. This gives the protein CASSPFSGLAAFF.

This chain connects TRBV11-2 to TRBJ1-6, with unresolved D. Deletions cut 0 bases from V and 11 bases from J, with 14 bases between. Germline-derived CDR1 and CDR2 are SGHAT and FQNNGV. The CDR3 has 15 residues. The CDR3 DNA reads as TGTGCCAGCAGCTTAGAGGGTGCGCTAGGAGCACCCCTCCACTTT. Translated: CASSLEGALGAPLHF.

This clone came up once. The rearrangement uses TRBV6-4 and TRBJ2-3; tentatively, D is TRBD1 (5 bases). Germline values: CDR1 MRHNA, CDR2 SNTAGT. The CDR3 has 15 amino acids. V lost 0 bases and J 6 bases, leaving 13 bases between the germline ends. As DNA, the CDR3 is TGTGCCAGCAGTGACTCCCAGGGTTCGGGCGATACGCAGTATTTT. This translates into CASSDSQGSGDTQYF.

The chain is built from TRBV29-1 and TRBJ2-7; D may be TRBD2 (5 bases). CDR3 size: 14 residues. Germline loops: CDR1 SQVTM, CDR2 ANQGSEA. Trimming cost V 5 bases and J 3 bases, with 17 bases left between them. CDR3 region: CSVTRDFSLYEQYF. DNA of the CDR3: TGCAGCGTTACTAGAGACTTCAGCCTCTACGAGCAGTACTTC.

This chain connects TRBV4-2 to TRBJ2-2; D perhaps matches TRBD2 (5 bases). The germline V gene encodes CDR1 LGHNA and CDR2 YNFKEQ. The CDR3 covers 18 residues. Trimming shortened V by 1 base and J by 0 bases, and 15 bases separated the two germline ends. CDR3 DNA: TGTGCCAGCAGCCAAGCCGATGGTCGGGGTACGAACACCGGGGAGCTGTTTTTT. This codes for CASSQADGRGTNTGELFF.

V usage is TRBV24-1 and J usage is TRBJ1-2; D uncertain. Germline values: CDR1 KGHDR, CDR2 SFDVKD. V lost 0 bases, J lost 8 bases, and 9 bases lay in between. CDR3 length equals 13 residues. CDR3 sequence (DNA): TGTGCCACCAGTGATTTGGAGGGTCGGGGCTACACCTTC. It is translated as CATSDLEGRGYTF.

This clone came up once. This sequence joins TRBV6-2 or TRBV6-3 and TRBJ2-1, with 7 bases lining up with TRBD2. Germline loops: CDR1 MNHEY, CDR2 SVGEGT. The CDR3 spans 17 residues. V shed 5 bases and J 1 base; nucleotides not matched to a gene: 11. In DNA form, the CDR3 reads TGTGCCAGCAGTACCACCGTGGGGGGGGAGTCCTACAATGAGCAGTTCTTC. Translated, it gives CASSTTVGGESYNEQFF.

The chain has TRBV3-1 (or the pseudogene TRBV3-2) and TRBJ2-7; 7 bases are a match to TRBD2. CDR3 size: 14 residues. Trimming took 0 bases from V and 5 from J; bases not matched to a gene: 4. The germline V gene encodes CDR1 LGHDT and CDR2 YNNKEL (reference sequence). The chain's CDR3 is CASSQEGGSDEQYF. CDR3 nucleotide sequence: TGTGCCAGCAGCCAAGAGGGAGGGAGCGACGAGCAGTACTTC.

The chain is built from TRBV30 and TRBJ2-3; 8 bases agree with TRBD2. The CDR3 covers 19 residues. The V and J ends lost 0 bases and 6 bases, in that order; junction bases with no gene match: 20. Germline V gene sequence: CDR1 GTSNPN, CDR2 SVGIG (reference sequence). The CDR3 spells CAWSVRRRRGARPWDTQYF. CDR3 in DNA: TGTGCCTGGAGTGTACGTAGGAGGCGGGGGGCCAGACCTTGGGATACGCAGTATTTT.

V is TRBV11-2 and J is TRBJ2-1; 9 bases are a match to TRBD2. The CDR3 totals 16 residues. From germline, CDR1 is SGHAT and CDR2 FQNNGV. J lost 2 bases, V lost 2 bases, and 4 bases had no gene match. CDR3 in amino acids: CASSLPSSGAYNEQFF. CDR3 coding DNA: TGTGCCAGCAGCTTACCCTCTAGCGGGGCCTACAATGAGCAGTTCTTC.

V gene TRBV4-3 combines with J gene TRBJ1-2, with TRBD1 matching over 10 bases. J lost 4 bases, V lost 4 bases, and 9 bases had no gene match. Germline assignment: CDR1 LGHNA and CDR2 YSLEER. The CDR3 extends over 16 amino acids. CDR3 coding DNA: TGCGCCAGCAGCCCAGGGACAGGGGTTCCCTTCTATGGCTACACCTTC. Protein product: CASSPGTGVPFYGYTF.

The chain joins TRBV6-5 to TRBJ1-2; 9 bases line up with TRBD1. J lost 4 bases, V lost 4 bases, and 1 base had no gene match. CDR3 length equals 13 residues. From germline, CDR1 is MNHEY and CDR2 SVGAGI. The CDR3 DNA reads TGTGCCAGCAGTTCGGACAGGGGCTATGGCTACACCTTC. It translates to CASSSDRGYGYTF.

The chain uses TRBV28 and TRBJ2-1; TRBD2 aligns across 11 bases. The germline gives CDR1 MDHEN, CDR2 SYDVKM. The junction had 5 bases not matched to a gene; V was cut back by 4 bases and J by 3 bases. This CDR3 has 16 residues. CDR3 nucleotide sequence: TGTGCCAGCAGTTCCCGACTAGCGGGGATCTACAATGAGCAGTTCTTC. The encoded protein is CASSSRLAGIYNEQFF.

This clone occurred once. This chain uses TRBV29-1 with TRBJ1-4, with TRBD1 identical over 8 bases. CDR1 and CDR2 from the germline V gene are SQVTM and ANQGSEA. J lost 4 bases, V lost 4 bases, and 8 bases had no gene match. This CDR3 has 15 amino acids. This CDR3 is CSVARRQGNNEKLFF. For the CDR3, the DNA is TGCAGCGTTGCACGTCGACAGGGGAATAATGAAAAACTGTTTTTT.

V usage is TRBV19 and J usage is TRBJ1-2; D may be TRBD1 (5 bases). The germline V gene has CDR1 LNHDA and CDR2 SQIVND (reference sequence). CDR3 length: 14 amino acids. V was shortened by 5 bases and J by 0 bases, with 10 bases between the two germline ends. CDR3 residues: CASSYATANYGYTF. CDR3 nucleotides: TGTGCCAGTAGTTACGCGACAGCTAACTATGGCTACACCTTC.

This sequence joins TRBV29-1 and TRBJ2-2; D is unresolved. Germline V gene lookup returns CDR1 SQVTM and CDR2 ANQGSEA. Trimming removed 3 bases from V and 0 bases from J, with 11 bases in between. CDR3 length: 15 amino acids. CDR3 amino acids: CSVEADGANTGELFF. As DNA, the CDR3 is TGCAGCGTTGAGGCCGACGGAGCGAACACCGGGGAGCTGTTTTTT.

The CDR3 reads CASSQVGENTEAFF. The CDR3 DNA sequence: TGCGCCAGCAGCCAAGTGGGAGAGAACACTGAAGCTTTCTTT. V is TRBV4-3 and J is TRBJ1-1; D unclear. Germline V gene data show CDR1 as LGHNA and CDR2 as YSLEER. The length of the CDR3 is 14 residues. Deletions cut 1 base from V and 1 base from J, with 7 bases between.

This clone was seen just once. CDR3 coding DNA: TGTGCCAGCAGTTTCGGGTTGGACAGGGGGTCTGAAGCTTTCTTT. This encodes CASSFGLDRGSEAFF. This chain links TRBV5-5 with TRBJ1-1; TRBD1 matches 10 bases. With 5 bases clipped from V and 6 bases from J, the junction kept 10 bases outside the gene matches. The germline gives CDR1 SGHKS, CDR2 YYEKEE (reference sequence). The CDR3 runs to 15 residues. Drawing the rest from reference TRBV5-5 and TRBJ1-1, the complete variable domain is DAGVTQSPTHLIKTRGQQVTLRCSPISGHKSVSWYQQVLGQGPQFIFQYYEKEERGRGNFPDRFSARQFPNYSSELNVNALLLGDSALYLCASSFGLDRGSEAFFGQGTRLTVV.

The genes are TRBV7-6 and TRBJ2-1, with TRBD1 matching 7 bases. The trim removed 5 bases at V and 0 bases at J, leaving 16 bases unmatched. CDR3 length: 19 residues. CDR1 is SGHVS and CDR2 is FNYEAQ in the germline V gene. CDR3 coding DNA: TGTGCCAGCAGCCAGACCTCTACAGGGGCCCCGAGCTCCTACAATGAGCAGTTCTTC. Its translation: CASSQTSTGAPSSYNEQFF.

CDR3 nucleotides: TGTGCCAGCAGCCTCAACGGCGAGCAGTACTTC. Its translation: CASSLNGEQYF. V is TRBV9 and J is TRBJ2-7; D is ambiguous. Germline CDR1 and CDR2: SGDLS and YYNGEE. This CDR3 has 11 amino acids. Deletions cut 4 bases from V and 6 bases from J, with 8 bases between.

CDR3 nucleotides: TGTGCCAGCAGCCAAGAGGGCAGGGGGCGTGAAAAACTGTTTTTT. This translates into CASSQEGRGREKLFF. This chain links TRBV3-1 (or the pseudogene TRBV3-2) with TRBJ1-4, with TRBD1 identical over 8 bases. This CDR3 contains 15 residues. V was pared by 0 bases and J by 7 bases, with 4 bases of the junction left unmatched. Germline CDR1 and CDR2: LGHDT and YNNKEL (reference sequence).

This rearrangement joins TRBV12-3 or TRBV12-4 to TRBJ1-5, with D possibly being TRBD1 (5 bases). Trimming took off 3 bases at V and 4 bases at J, with 7 bases between the two ends. The CDR3 has 13 residues. The CDR3 region is CASSFGGNQPQHF. The DNA for the CDR3 is TGTGCCAGCAGTTTCGGGGGTAATCAGCCCCAGCATTTT.